Each of the 30 T cell receptor beta chains below was sequenced from the same sample in a study of cytomegalovirus exposure and HLA in healthy donors (dated by TCRdb to between 2016 and 2019). The library was built by means of the immunoSEQ multiplex PCR assay. For the multiplex PCR, a mixture combining 60 forward primers for TCR Vbeta segments and 13 reverse primers for TCR Jbeta segments was used. TCRdb stores this immuneACCESS table with in-frame sequences only. Part of the clones is absent; in the studies checked, under half of the shortfall reflects unresolved V genes, and no reason is known for the rest. The sample has just over 95,000 clones on record, about 78% of them singletons. The ten largest clones take up roughly 3.9% of the sample. The sample taken for sequencing was PBMCs. These TCRs come from a woman in her forties in good health and CMV-seropositive.

This sequence joins TRBV2 and TRBJ2-7; possibly TRBD2 for D (5 bases). The CDR3 has 12 amino acids. The V gene's germline CDR1 is SNHLY and CDR2 FYNNEI. V was clipped by 8 bases and J by 0 bases, with 8 bases between them. The CDR3 protein is CASGLSSYEQYF. The CDR3 bases are TGTGCCAGCGGACTTAGCTCCTACGAGCAGTACTTC.

The rearrangement links TRBV4-1 to TRBJ2-1, with 9 bases that match TRBD2. The germline V gene has CDR1 MGHRA and CDR2 YSYEKL. The V gene end was trimmed by 1 base and the J gene end by 9 bases; junction bases not matched to a gene: 7. The length of the CDR3 is 15 residues. CDR3 sequence reads: CASSQGAGGSSEQFF. CDR3 sequence (DNA): TGCGCCAGCAGCCAAGGAGCGGGAGGCTCTAGTGAGCAGTTCTTC.

The chain carries TRBV29-1 and TRBJ2-1; D is uncertain. This CDR3 spans 14 amino acids. Germline V CDR1 and CDR2: SQVTM, ANQGSEA. The V and J ends lost 4 bases and 2 bases respectively, with 12 bases between them. The DNA of the CDR3 is TGCAGCGTTGTTCCCAGGATCCCCTACAATGAGCAGTTCTTC. It yields the protein CSVVPRIPYNEQFF.

The J gene is TRBJ1-2, the V gene TRBV15; the match to TRBD1 covers 9 bases. With V trimmed by 1 base and J by 3 bases, 12 bases remained unmatched. Germline V CDR1 and CDR2: LNHNV, YYDKDF (reference sequence). This CDR3 has 18 residues. The CDR3 reads CATSRADGTTGGDYGYTF. In nucleotides, the CDR3 is TGTGCCACCAGCAGAGCAGATGGAACAACAGGGGGCGACTATGGCTACACCTTC.

The J gene is TRBJ1-4, the V gene TRBV2; 8 bases line up with TRBD1. The CDR3 length is 15 residues. V lost 1 base and J lost 5; bases outside the gene matches: 3. Germline CDR1 is SNHLY and CDR2 is FYNNEI. The CDR3 DNA reads as TGTGCCAGCAGTGAAGGGGACAGGTGGAATGAAAAACTGTTTTTT. This gives the protein CASSEGDRWNEKLFF.

The table lists this clone with a few counts. The chain uses TRBV5-1 and TRBJ2-3; weak D call: TRBD2 (6 bases). Per the germline V gene, CDR1 is SGHRS and CDR2 is YFSETQ. The CDR3 sequence is 13 residues long. The V gene lost 7 bases and the J gene lost 0 bases, with 9 bases spanning the gap. The CDR3 nucleotides read TGCGCCAGCTCCGGGACTAGCACAGATACGCAGTATTTT. Amino acid sequence: CASSGTSTDTQYF.

The gene calls are TRBV5-4 and TRBJ2-1; the D gene is possibly TRBD2 (6 bases). CDR1 SGHNT and CDR2 YYREEE come from the germline V gene (reference sequence). The ends were cut back, 4 bases at V and 0 bases at J, with 14 bases in the middle. The CDR3 extends over 16 amino acids. CDR3 sequence reads: CASSVPGLSSYNEQFF. DNA for the CDR3: TGTGCCAGCAGCGTGCCGGGACTCTCCTCCTACAATGAGCAGTTCTTC.

This clone came up many times. The J gene is TRBJ2-3, the V gene TRBV5-6, with D uncertain. The V gene lost 0 bases and the J gene lost 0 bases, with 8 bases spanning the gap. The CDR3 spans 15 residues. CDR1 and CDR2 from the germline V gene are SGHDT and YYEEEE. The CDR3, as DNA: TGTGCCAGCAGCTTGGTATCCACTAGCACAGATACGCAGTATTTT. Its translation: CASSLVSTSTDTQYF.

V is TRBV5-1 and J is TRBJ2-1; possible D gene TRBD1, 6 bases. CDR3 length: 13 residues. Germline assignment: CDR1 SGHRS and CDR2 YFSETQ. V was pared by 2 bases and J by 10 bases, with 13 bases between. The CDR3 sequence: CASSFLGGREQFF. CDR3 in DNA: TGCGCCAGCAGCTTCCTAGGGGGAAGGGAGCAGTTCTTC.

The genes are TRBV28 and TRBJ2-1, with 7 bases fitting TRBD2. V was pared by 1 base and J by 2 bases, with 5 bases of the junction left unmatched. This CDR3 is 16 amino acids long. The V gene's germline CDR1 is MDHEN and CDR2 SYDVKM. CDR3 loop: CASSLSSGLTYNEQFF. The CDR3 DNA reads TGTGCCAGCAGTTTATCTAGCGGACTCACCTACAATGAGCAGTTCTTC.

The gene calls are TRBV19 and TRBJ2-2; 12 bases are shared with TRBD1. From germline, CDR1 is LNHDA and CDR2 SQIVND (reference sequence). After removal of 3 bases from V and 5 bases from J, the junction contained 7 bases not matched to a gene. The CDR3 runs to 17 residues. CDR3: CASSIRGQGARTGELFF. CDR3 in DNA: TGTGCCAGTAGTATTAGGGGACAGGGGGCTCGGACCGGGGAGCTGTTTTTT.

The chain has TRBV7-9 and TRBJ2-2, with D perhaps TRBD2 (5 bases). Germline CDR1 and CDR2: SEHNR and FQNEAQ (reference sequence). The CDR3 loop spans 15 amino acids. Trimming pared 4 bases from V and 1 base from J, leaving 10 bases between. CDR3 bases: TGTGCCAGCAGCTGGGAGACAAAGAACACCGGGGAGCTGTTTTTT. Protein sequence: CASSWETKNTGELFF.

The chain employs TRBV7-9 and TRBJ1-2; possibly TRBD1 for D (6 bases). The germline CDR1 and CDR2 sequences are SEHNR and FQNEAQ (reference sequence). CDR3 length equals 14 residues. V was shortened by 0 bases and J by 4 bases, with 9 bases between the two germline ends. CDR3 region: CASSLADSPYGYTF. CDR3 nucleotide sequence: TGTGCCAGCAGCTTAGCGGACAGTCCCTATGGCTACACCTTC.

The chain recombines TRBV12-5 with TRBJ1-2, with 7 bases aligning to TRBD1. With V trimmed by 3 bases and J by 7 bases, 8 bases remained unmatched. The germline gives CDR1 LGHNT, CDR2 FRNRAP. This CDR3 contains 14 residues. CDR3 sequence (DNA): TGTGCTAGTGGTTTAGGGCCAGGGGGACGTGGCTACACCTTC. Translated: CASGLGPGGRGYTF.

This clone was seen a handful of times. The genes are TRBV29-1 and TRBJ1-1, with TRBD1 identical over 10 bases. The ends lost 3 bases at V and 5 bases at J; junction bases unmatched: 6. Per the germline V gene, CDR1 is SQVTM and CDR2 is ANQGSEA. The CDR3 runs 14 residues. The CDR3 here is CSVDGTGDKTEAFF. CDR3 in DNA: TGCAGCGTTGACGGGACAGGGGATAAGACTGAAGCTTTCTTT.

V and J are TRBV9 and TRBJ1-2; D gene uncertain. The germline V gene has CDR1 SGDLS and CDR2 YYNGEE. Trimming took off 2 bases at V and 10 bases at J, with 18 bases between the two ends. The CDR3 runs 14 residues. The CDR3 sequence is CASSVTDSTAYYTF. CDR3 DNA sequence: TGTGCCAGCAGCGTCACGGACTCCACAGCTTACTACACCTTC.

This chain uses TRBV7-2 with TRBJ2-1; 7 bases are shared with TRBD2. Germline CDR1 SGHTA, CDR2 FQGNSA. This CDR3 spans 15 amino acids. V lost 5 bases to trimming and J lost 9 bases; unmatched junction nucleotides: 13. CDR3 loop: CASSPRGGRYGEQFF. Written as DNA, the CDR3 is TGTGCCAGCAGCCCCCGGGGAGGGAGGTACGGTGAGCAGTTCTTC.

This clone has just a few counts. The J gene is TRBJ2-1, the V gene TRBV27, with 8 bases fitting TRBD1. Trimming cost V 6 bases and J 7 bases; bases outside gene matches: 11. CDR1 and CDR2 (germline): MNHEY, SMNVEV (reference sequence). This CDR3 spans 15 amino acids. CDR3 nucleotide sequence: TGTGCCAGCAGCTGGGGACAGGAATTAGTGAATGAGCAGTTCTTC. Residues: CASSWGQELVNEQFF.

This clone appeared a few times. The gene calls are TRBV28 and TRBJ2-7; 9 positions agree with TRBD2. The CDR3 contains 15 residues. V lost 7 bases, J lost 2 bases, and 9 bases stayed unmatched. The germline V gene encodes CDR1 MDHEN and CDR2 SYDVKM. The CDR3 here is CASTRPSGMAYEQYF. In DNA form, the CDR3 reads TGTGCCAGCACCCGCCCTAGCGGGATGGCCTACGAGCAGTACTTC.

Comments on this clone: A read error is likely, as this CDR3 ends without the conserved phenylalanine or tryptophan. J is TRBJ2-7 and V is TRBV4-2; TRBD1 might be the D (5 bases). Germline V gene sequence: CDR1 LGHNA, CDR2 YNFKEQ. CDR3 length: 12 residues. V lost 2 bases, J lost 3 bases, and 5 bases lay in between. CDR3 loop: CASSQQGYEQYL. The CDR3 region has the DNA TGTGCCAGCAGCCAACAGGGCTACGAGCAGTACCTC.

The V call is TRBV28, the J call TRBJ2-1; perhaps TRBD1 as D (5 bases). The CDR3 is 12 residues long. CDR1 is MDHEN, CDR2 SYDVKM, per germline. Trimming removed 3 bases at V and 15 bases at J, with 15 bases between. For the CDR3, the DNA is TGTGCCAGCAGTTTCAGGGCCCGTCCTCCGTTCTTC. Its protein is CASSFRARPPFF.

The chain combines TRBV28 with TRBJ2-7; D possibly corresponds to TRBD1 (6 bases). Trimming removed 4 bases from V and 3 bases from J, with 13 bases in between. The length of the CDR3 is 14 residues. Germline V gene lookup returns CDR1 MDHEN and CDR2 SYDVKM. The CDR3 region has the DNA TGTGCCAGCAGTTCCCCCGGGACACGCTACGAGCAGTACTTC. It specifies CASSSPGTRYEQYF.

V and J are TRBV28 and TRBJ1-3, with unresolved D. The germline V and J ends were trimmed by 4 bases and 5 bases, with 3 bases remaining between them. This CDR3 is 11 amino acids long. Germline values: CDR1 MDHEN, CDR2 SYDVKM. CDR3 amino acids: CASSSRNTIYF. In DNA form, the CDR3 reads TGTGCCAGCAGTTCCAGAAACACCATATATTTT. The full variable domain, completed using reference TRBV28 and TRBJ1-3, is DVKVTQSSRYLVKRTGEKVFLECVQDMDHENMFWYRQDPGLGLRLIYFSYDVKMKEKGDIPEGYSVSREKKERFSLILESASTNQTSMYLCASSSRNTIYFGEGSWLTVV.

For the CDR3, the DNA is TGTGCCAGCAGTTCTCCAGCGGGAGGTTTGGGCACCTACAATGAGCAGTTCTTC. Translated, it gives CASSSPAGGLGTYNEQFF. The chain is built from TRBV5-4 and TRBJ2-1; 9 bases line up with TRBD2. V lost 5 bases and J lost 2; bases outside the gene matches: 14. The CDR3 length is 18 residues. CDR1 and CDR2 from the germline V gene are SGHNT and YYREEE (reference sequence).

The chain is built from TRBV11-2 and TRBJ2-7, with TRBD2 matching 8 bases. Per the germline V gene, CDR1 is SGHAT and CDR2 is FQNNGV. V gave up 7 bases and J gave up 2 bases; unmatched junction bases: 10. The CDR3 has 15 amino acids. CDR3 DNA: TGTGCCAGCATCTCTCCGGGACTAGGGACCTACGAGCAGTACTTC. It specifies CASISPGLGTYEQYF.

The rearrangement links TRBV6-5 to TRBJ2-7; D might be TRBD1 (6 bases). This CDR3 is built from 15 residues. V dropped 0 bases and J dropped 2 bases, with 11 bases sitting between them. CDR1 MNHEY and CDR2 SVGAGI come from the germline V gene. The CDR3 bases are TGTGCCAGCAGTTACTCGAGGACAGCCCCCTACGAGCAGTACTTC. This sequence encodes CASSYSRTAPYEQYF.

The chain has TRBV2 and TRBJ1-5; D remains ambiguous. Trimming took off 4 bases at V and 4 bases at J, with 8 bases between the two ends. This CDR3 is built from 13 residues. In germline, CDR1 is SNHLY, CDR2 FYNNEI. CDR3: CASSAWRNQPQHF. The DNA for the CDR3 is TGTGCCAGCAGTGCCTGGAGAAATCAGCCCCAGCATTTT. The entire variable domain, with the rest obtained from reference TRBV2 and TRBJ1-5, is as follows: EPEVTQTPSHQVTQMGQEVILRCVPISNHLYFYWYRQILGQKVEFLVSFYNNEISEKSEIFDDQFSVERPDGSNFTLKIRSTKLEDSAMYFCASSAWRNQPQHFGDGTRLSIL.

CDR3 sequence reads: CASSTLGGGGGEQYF. The CDR3 nucleotides are TGTGCCAGCAGCACCTTGGGGGGGGGCGGGGGCGAGCAGTACTTC. The chain combines TRBV4-2 with TRBJ2-7; the D gene is possibly TRBD2 (7 bases). CDR1 and CDR2 from the germline V gene are LGHNA and YNFKEQ. Between the trimmed V and J ends, which lost 5 bases and 6 bases, there was a span of 20 bases. The CDR3 totals 15 residues.

On this clone: An end of the junction differs from the germline gene, which may be a read error. This rearrangement joins TRBV29-1 to TRBJ2-5; D is unresolved. The CDR3 has 11 residues. The germline V gene has CDR1 SQVTM and CDR2 ANQGSEA. CDR3 region: CSVAVLETRYF. The CDR3 region has the DNA TGCAGCGTTGCAGTTTTGGAGACCCGGTACTTC.

This clone was seen a few times. The gene calls are TRBV5-7 and TRBJ2-2; 9 nucleotides agree with TRBD2. TRBV5-7 is classed as an ORF, of uncertain function. The length of the CDR3 is 19 residues. Unmatched junction bases numbered 14, after V lost 4 bases and J lost 1 base. The CDR3: CASSQNRGPREGNTGELFF. CDR3 in DNA: TGTGCCAGCAGCCAAAACAGGGGTCCGCGGGAGGGGAACACCGGGGAGCTGTTTTTT.